This T cell receptor beta chain was captured in a study of T-cell reconstitution after alpha-beta-depleted transplantation in children. Germline V gives CDR1 GTSNPN, CDR2 SVGIG (reference sequence). CDR3 length: 13 amino acids. The germline V and J ends were trimmed by 0 bases and 3 bases, with 7 bases remaining between them. Study conclusions and caveats: For some patients, TCRbeta diversity was high at day 60 because of recipient T cells and thymic progenitors that survived. At around two months after transplant, the alpha-beta T cells were reportedly derived from several hundred expanded clones that came from non-depleted graft cells. It was newly produced T cells that mostly accounted for T-cell counts and diversity one year after transplant.

Library preparation (for TCRbeta) was performed with unique molecular identifiers. TCRdb re-analysed the PCR reads in MiXCR, keeping a single row per CDR3 protein. The profile shows under 250,000 distinct CDR3 sequences, approximately 15% of them singletons. Turning to this clonotype: Its target is not known.

This clonotype originated in a male patient between 2 and 15 years old who had a stem cell transplant for acute lymphoblastic leukemia, so the T cells may come from the graft donor. Material: PBMCs, mostly from graft donor cells, obtained 360 days after TCRalphabeta/CD19-depleted stem cell transplant. The rearrangement joins TRBV30 to TRBJ2-3, with D perhaps matching TRBD1 or TRBD2 (5 bases each). The chain's CDR3 is CAWSVWGTDTQYF. The CDR3 bases are TGTGCCTGGAGTGTATGGGGGACAGATACGCAGTATTTT. The whole variable domain, remainder taken from reference TRBV30 and TRBJ2-3, is SQTIHQWPATLVQPVGSPLSLECTVEGTSNPNLYWYRQAAGRGLQLLFYSVGIGQISSEVPQNLSASRPQDRQFILSSKKLLLSDSGFYLCAWSVWGTDTQYFGPGTRLTVL.